These 11 T cell receptor beta chains originate from one sample sequenced in a study of regulatory T cells in long-lasting Graves disease. To make TCR beta libraries, researchers used iRepertoire HTBI primers and Arm-PCR of CDR3 regions. TCRdb re-analysed the multiplex PCR reads in MiXCR, keeping a single row per CDR3 protein. The sample holds under 450,000 distinct CDR3 sequences, about 12% seen once. The time point is: newly diagnosed GD, antithyroid drugs for less than 3 months. With RNA extracted from PBMCs as input, the TCR library was made. These data were likewise used in another study, on T cells in Graves' hyperthyroidism and ophthalmopathy.

The sample here was peripheral blood mononuclear cells (PBMCs), taken at new diagnosis, from a patient treated with antithyroid drugs. All receptors come from a young woman with Graves disease.

This clonotype was detected ten times or more. This chain uses TRBV12-3 or TRBV12-4 with TRBJ2-7, with D maybe TRBD1 (5 bases). CDR3 length: 14 amino acids. Trimming left V 5 bases short and J 0 bases short, with 11 bases between. CDR3: CASSLAGFSYEQYF. CDR3 sequence (DNA): TGTGCCAGCAGTCTTGCAGGGTTCTCCTACGAGCAGTACTTC.

The rearrangement links TRBV5-5 to TRBJ1-1, with 11 bases identical to TRBD1. The ends lost 7 bases at V and 6 bases at J; junction bases unmatched: 8. The CDR3 is 14 amino acids. Per the germline V gene, CDR1 is SGHKS and CDR2 is YYEKEE (reference sequence). The CDR3 DNA reads TGTGCCAGCGGACGGACAGGGGGCTTGTCTGAAGCTTTCTTT. Amino acid sequence: CASGRTGGLSEAFF.

This clonotype appeared a few times. The chain recombines TRBV11-2 with TRBJ1-2; D is possibly TRBD1 (6 bases). V lost 0 bases to trimming and J lost 1 base, with 21 bases between them. The CDR3 sequence is 19 residues long. The germline gives CDR1 SGHAT, CDR2 FQNNGV. The chain's CDR3 is CASSLDSSGHERINYGYTF. In nucleotides, the CDR3 is TGTGCCAGCAGCTTAGATAGTTCGGGACACGAGAGAATTAACTATGGCTACACCTTC.

The gene calls are TRBV4-1 and TRBJ2-7; tentative D call: TRBD1 (5 bases). The CDR3 loop spans 15 amino acids. V lost 1 base to trimming and J lost 3 bases, with 13 bases between them. CDR1 and CDR2 (germline): MGHRA, YSYEKL. CDR3 sequence reads: CASSQVATDYYEQYF. For the CDR3, the DNA is TGCGCCAGCAGCCAAGTCGCGACAGATTACTACGAGCAGTACTTC.

This clonotype was detected once. With a much larger clone just one base away, this may be a read error. The rearrangement links TRBV20-1 to TRBJ2-7; D may be TRBD1 or TRBD2 (5 bases each). Trimming pared 4 bases from V and 7 bases from J, leaving 26 bases between. There are 16 residues in the CDR3. CDR1 and CDR2 from the germline V gene are DFQATT and SNEGSKA (reference sequence). Written as DNA, the CDR3 is TGCAGTGCTACCGATTGGGGGTTTAGCTCCTACAATGAGCAGTACTTC. Its translation is CSATDWGFSSYNEQYF.

This clonotype came up many times. V is TRBV7-3 and J is TRBJ2-1, with 10 bases fitting TRBD2. The germline V gene encodes CDR1 SGHTA and CDR2 FQGTGA. The V gene end was trimmed by 2 bases and the J gene end by 4 bases; junction bases not matched to a gene: 11. The CDR3 spans 18 residues. The CDR3 region is CASSLWLAGATPYNEQFF. The CDR3 DNA is TGTGCCAGCAGCTTATGGCTAGCGGGGGCCACCCCTTACAATGAGCAGTTCTTC.

This clonotype was found a few times. The CDR3 sequence is CATSETSRGSYNSPLHF. The CDR3 DNA sequence: TGTGCCACCAGCGAGACTTCCAGGGGATCCTATAATTCACCCCTCCACTTT. The V call is TRBV15, the J call TRBJ1-6; tentative D call: TRBD1 (6 bases). CDR1 is LNHNV and CDR2 is YYDKDF in the germline V gene (reference sequence). CDR3 size: 17 residues. V was shortened by 5 bases and J by 1 base, with 15 bases between the two germline ends. The whole variable domain, filled in from reference TRBV15 and TRBJ1-6, reads DAMVIQNPRYQVTQFGKPVTLSCSQTLNHNVMYWYQQKSSQAPKLLFHYYDKDFNNEADTPDNFQSRRPNTSFCFLDIRSPGLGDTAMYLCATSETSRGSYNSPLHFGNGTRLTVT.

In this sample, this clonotype turned up many times. The rearrangement links TRBV7-2 to TRBJ2-5; 12 bases match TRBD1. There are 15 residues in the CDR3. With V trimmed by 5 bases and J by 5 bases, 6 bases remained unmatched. Germline CDR1 and CDR2: SGHTA and FQGNSA. This chain's CDR3 is CASSHGTGGWETQYF. The CDR3 DNA reads TGTGCCAGCAGCCATGGGACAGGGGGCTGGGAGACCCAGTACTTC.

This clonotype showed up many times. This sequence joins TRBV4-1 and TRBJ2-7; 10 bases match TRBD2. The CDR3 contains 16 residues. The germline CDR1 and CDR2 sequences are MGHRA and YSYEKL. V was clipped by 4 bases and J by 5 bases; unmatched bases: 11. The CDR3 nucleotides read TGCGCCAGCAGCCCGCTCAAGGGGACTAGCGTAAACGAGCAGTACTTC. This encodes CASSPLKGTSVNEQYF.

Worth noting for this clonotype: Possible read error: a much larger clone is one base away. The final CDR3 position lacks the conserved phenylalanine or tryptophan, pointing to a likely read error. The V gene is TRBV11-2, the J gene TRBJ1-1; D ambiguous. Germline V gene lookup returns CDR1 SGHAT and CDR2 FQNNGV. The germline V and J ends were trimmed by 0 bases and 4 bases, with 9 bases remaining between them. CDR3 length: 14 amino acids. The CDR3 is CASSLEGGPTEAFI. The CDR3 region has the DNA TGTGCCAGCAGCTTAGAAGGAGGGCCCACTGAAGCTTTCATT.

This clonotype was observed many times. The chain links TRBV20-1 to TRBJ1-1; TRBD1 is a possible D gene (5 bases). V shed 3 bases and J shed 1 base, with 9 bases lying between them. CDR1 is DFQATT, CDR2 SNEGSKA, per germline (reference sequence). The CDR3 totals 13 residues. As DNA, the CDR3 is TGCAGTGCTAGCCTAGGGGCGAACACTGAAGCTTTCTTT. Its protein is CSASLGANTEAFF.